One TCR beta chain is described in this entry. The data belong to a study of blood T cells in healthy people across ages. Alongside a J-beta primer mix, a sample-barcoded 5' primer served in a second PCR lasting roughly 7 to 11 cycles. TCRdb redid the calling of the 5' RACE reads with MiXCR, one entry per CDR3 protein. Here the sample spans approximately 1.5 million distinct CDR3 sequences, roughly 32% being singletons. Trimming took 0 bases from V and 0 from J, leaving 15 bases between them. This CDR3 is 17 amino acids long. Germline lookup yields CDR1 DFQATT and CDR2 SNEGSKA (reference sequence). The receptor was derived from a woman aged 30 to 39 in good health. V usage is TRBV20-1 and J usage is TRBJ2-1, with a possible D match to TRBD1 (6 bases). The sample comprised blood. The DNA for the CDR3 is TGCAGTGCTAGAGATCCGTCCGACAGGAGCTCCTACAATGAGCAGTTCTTC. It is translated as CSARDPSDRSSYNEQFF.